This T cell receptor beta chain was retrieved from a study of T cells in Graves' hyperthyroidism and ophthalmopathy. Study results and caveats: Blood samples included most of the expanded thyroid clonotypes exceeding 0.001.

Per the germline V gene, CDR1 is MDHEN and CDR2 is SYDVKM. V gave up 4 bases and J gave up 7 bases; unmatched junction bases: 13. CDR3 length: 17 residues. In this sample, this clonotype turned up many times. The antigen remains undetermined. Lactation, pregnancy, other autoimmune disease or uncontrolled infection excluded patients. Using RNA transcripts as the source, TCR beta CDR3 regions were amplified. In the first-round RT-PCR of the TCR CDR3, the HTBI primer set was used. TCRdb fed the multiplex PCR reads into MiXCR, producing one record per CDR3 protein. Of under 450,000 distinct CDR3 sequences listed, approximately 18% are singletons.

The chain couples TRBV28 to TRBJ1-5; 10 nucleotides match TRBD1. The sequenced sample was blood. The clonotype originates from a woman in her 30s with Graves' hyperthyroidism that later progressed to Graves' ophthalmopathy. The CDR3 DNA follows: TGTGCCAGCAGTTCCGTCGGGACAGGGGCCATCACACAGCCCCAGCATTTT. Protein sequence: CASSSVGTGAITQPQHF.